This T cell receptor (beta chain) appears in the sequencing data of a study of T cell responses to AZD1222 COVID-19 vaccine. Generated by immunoSEQ multiplex PCR, the TCRdb table keeps only in-frame clones and is missing some. The data hold about 150,000 clones, with roughly nine tenths observed a single time. A note on this clone: Antigen specificity is unknown.

Study observations and caveats: Spike regions recognized by vaccine-associated CD4 TCRs spanned the protein, led by 160-218 and 743-854. Nearly half of the spike-specific TCRs reportedly recognize variant regions that carry no mutations. Clonal diversity may have been underestimated, and the donors were mostly white British, with more females than males. It was only 6 or 7 AZD1222 recipients who were seropositive at baseline.

The CDR3 has 13 residues. Trimming left V 9 bases short and J 6 bases short, with 19 bases between. The V gene's germline CDR1 is SGDLS and CDR2 YYNGEE. The gene calls are TRBV9 and TRBJ2-7; weak D call: TRBD2 (6 bases). The receptor was derived from an adult who had recovered from COVID-19. Sequencing was performed on peripheral blood, taken after recovery from COVID-19. In DNA, the CDR3 is TGTGCCACCTCCCGGGACTCCGGGGGCGAGCAGTACTTC. Translated, it gives CATSRDSGGEQYF.